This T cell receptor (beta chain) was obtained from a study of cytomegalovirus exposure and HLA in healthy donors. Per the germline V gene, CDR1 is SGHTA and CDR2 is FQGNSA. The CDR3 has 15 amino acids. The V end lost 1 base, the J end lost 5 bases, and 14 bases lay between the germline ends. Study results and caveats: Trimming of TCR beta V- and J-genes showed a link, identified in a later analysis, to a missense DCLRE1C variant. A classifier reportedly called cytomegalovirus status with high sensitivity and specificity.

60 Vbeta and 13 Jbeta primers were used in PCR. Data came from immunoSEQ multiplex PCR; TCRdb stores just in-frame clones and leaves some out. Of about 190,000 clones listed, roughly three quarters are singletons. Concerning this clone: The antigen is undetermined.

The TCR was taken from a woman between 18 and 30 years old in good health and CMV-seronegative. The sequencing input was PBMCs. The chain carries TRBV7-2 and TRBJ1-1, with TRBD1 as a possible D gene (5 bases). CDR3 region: CASSLVTDQGTEAFF. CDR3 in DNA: TGTGCCAGCAGCTTAGTTACCGACCAGGGAACTGAAGCTTTCTTT. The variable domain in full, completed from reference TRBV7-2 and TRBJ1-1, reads GAGVSQSPSNKVTEKGKDVELRCDPISGHTALYWYRQSLGQGLEFLIYFQGNSAPDKSGLPSDRFSAERTGGSVSTLTIQRTQQEDSAVYLCASSLVTDQGTEAFFGQGTRLTVV.